Listed below are T cell receptor beta chains from one sample, sequenced in a study of blood T cell repertoires in COVID-19. Sequenced by immunoSEQ multiplex PCR; TCRdb stores in-frame clones only, minus some. The table has 400,000 to 450,000 clones, 80% to 95% seen once; the top ten hold 0.6%. Sequencing input: PBMCs or T cells enriched from blood (not recorded which). The receptors come from a young man who had recovered from COVID-19. The CDR3 runs from the conserved cysteine through the conserved F or W. The D gene is left open where the match is weak. Clone size is shown for a subset of rows, as once, few, many or a class of expanded clone.

>TRBV11-2|few|TRBJ2-3|-
TGTGCCTCAGGACCCGACGGGGGATCCACAGATACGCAGTATTTT
CASGPDGGSTDTQYF
>TRBV5-1|-|TRBJ2-7|TRBD2
TGCGCCAGCAGCTTGAGTAGCGGGAGTTACCACGAGCAGTACTTC
CASSLSSGSYHEQYF
>TRBV9|-|TRBJ1-3|-
TGTGCCAGCAGCTCGGGACACGGCTCTGGAAACACCATATATTTT
CASSSGHGSGNTIYF
>TRBV7-8|-|TRBJ2-2|TRBD2
TGTGCCAGCAGACTGGGACTAGCTAAAGTGGGAAAGAACACCGGGGAGCTGTTTTTT
CASRLGLAKVGKNTGELFF
>TRBV27|-|TRBJ2-7|TRBD1
TGTGCCAGCAGTGAGTTGACAGGGATGAACTACGAGCAGTACTTC
CASSELTGMNYEQYF
>TRBV24-1|-|TRBJ1-4|-
TGTGCCACCAGTGTCAAACTACAGGGAACGAACGAAAAACTGTTTTTT
CATSVKLQGTNEKLFF
>TRBV5-1|-|TRBJ1-3|-
TGCGCCAGCAGTTCAACAGGGAATGTAAACACCATATATTTT
CASSSTGNVNTIYF
>TRBV5-6|-|TRBJ1-1|-
TGTGCCAGCAGGCAGGACAGAGAGAACACTGAAGCTTTCTTT
CASRQDRENTEAFF
>TRBV2|-|TRBJ1-4|-
TGTGCCAGCAGTGAAGTACGGGGGGTTCTTAATGAAAAACTGTTTTTT
CASSEVRGVLNEKLFF
>TRBV19|once|TRBJ1-1|-
TGTGCCAGTAGTATAGGGCTTCTTGCCATGATTCACGAAGCTTTCTTT
CASSIGLLAMIHEAFF
>TRBV6-5|-|TRBJ1-5|-
TGTGCCAGCAGGGAGGCAGTTAATCAGCCCCAGCATTTT
CASREAVNQPQHF
>TRBV10-1|-|TRBJ2-7|TRBD2
TGCGCCAGCAGCACGGGACTAGCGGCTGCCCACGAGCAGTACTTC
CASSTGLAAAHEQYF
>TRBV28|-|TRBJ1-2|TRBD1
TGTGCCAGCACTGCGACAGGGGGGTTAAGAGGCTACACCTTC
CASTATGGLRGYTF
>TRBV4-1|-|TRBJ1-2|-
TGCGCCAGCAGCCAATTAATGGAGGGAAAGGGCTACACCTTC
CASSQLMEGKGYTF
>TRBV5-5|once|TRBJ1-2|-
TGTGCCAGCAGCTTGTTCGGTAAAGGGGACTATGGCTACACCTTC
CASSLFGKGDYGYTF
>TRBV25-1|-|TRBJ2-7|-
TGTGCCAGCATTCGGTGGGAGACATACGAGCAGTACTTC
CASIRWETYEQYF
>TRBV29-1|once|TRBJ2-7|TRBD2
TGCAGCGTTGTTAGCGGGAGGGTCGGCGAGCAGTACTTC
CSVVSGRVGEQYF
>TRBV12-3/TRBV12-4|-|TRBJ2-7|-
TGTGCCAGCAGTTTAAACTACTACGAGCAGTACTTC
CASSLNYYEQYF
>TRBV4-1|-|TRBJ2-3|-
TGCGCCAGCAGCCAAGGGGTCCCCCGGGCGGGCCCCACAGATACGCAGTATTTT
CASSQGVPRAGPTDTQYF
>TRBV5-6|-|TRBJ1-1|-
TGTGCCAGCAGCTTGCGTTGGAGGAACACTGAAGCTTTCTTT
CASSLRWRNTEAFF
>TRBV11-2|-|TRBJ1-2|TRBD1
TGTGCCAGCAGTACAGGGGGCACCTATGGCTACACCTTC
CASSTGGTYGYTF
>TRBV6-5|-|TRBJ1-2|TRBD1
TGTGCCAGCAGCAAAACCTATCAGGGGGCTGGTGGCTACACCTTC
CASSKTYQGAGGYTF
>TRBV28|-|TRBJ2-7|TRBD2
TGTGCCAGCAGTCCTATTCGGACTAGCGGGGGGGCTATCCCCTACGAGCAGTACTTC
CASSPIRTSGGAIPYEQYF
>TRBV19|-|TRBJ2-1|TRBD1
TGTGCCAGTAGTAAGGGACAGGTTATCGCCTACAATGAGCAGTTCTTC
CASSKGQVIAYNEQFF
>TRBV5-1|-|TRBJ2-3|TRBD2
TGCGCCAGCAGCTTGGGGACTAGCGGGAGCATAGGAACAGATACGCAGTATTTT
CASSLGTSGSIGTDTQYF
>TRBV21-1|-|TRBJ1-4|-
TGTGCCAGCAGCAGGGGCCGGGAAAAACTGTTTTTT
CASSRGREKLFF
>TRBV6-2/TRBV6-3|-|TRBJ1-5|-
TGTGCCAGCACCCCCGAACAGGGAATGGGTCAGCCCCAGCATTTT
CASTPEQGMGQPQHF
>TRBV28|-|TRBJ1-2|-
TGTGCCAGCAATAACAGGGTTTTTAGCTATGGCTACACCTTC
CASNNRVFSYGYTF
>TRBV12-3/TRBV12-4|-|TRBJ1-2|-
TGTGCCAGCAGTTTTTCCGGGGGGAGCTACACCTTC
CASSFSGGSYTF
>TRBV7-2|-|TRBJ2-7|TRBD2
TGTGCCAGCAGCTTCCGAGTAGCGGGGAACTACGAGCAGTACTTC
CASSFRVAGNYEQYF
>TRBV9|-|TRBJ2-3|TRBD1
TGTGCCAGCAGCGTCGCCCCCAGGGGGCGGAGCACAGATACGCAGTATTTT
CASSVAPRGRSTDTQYF